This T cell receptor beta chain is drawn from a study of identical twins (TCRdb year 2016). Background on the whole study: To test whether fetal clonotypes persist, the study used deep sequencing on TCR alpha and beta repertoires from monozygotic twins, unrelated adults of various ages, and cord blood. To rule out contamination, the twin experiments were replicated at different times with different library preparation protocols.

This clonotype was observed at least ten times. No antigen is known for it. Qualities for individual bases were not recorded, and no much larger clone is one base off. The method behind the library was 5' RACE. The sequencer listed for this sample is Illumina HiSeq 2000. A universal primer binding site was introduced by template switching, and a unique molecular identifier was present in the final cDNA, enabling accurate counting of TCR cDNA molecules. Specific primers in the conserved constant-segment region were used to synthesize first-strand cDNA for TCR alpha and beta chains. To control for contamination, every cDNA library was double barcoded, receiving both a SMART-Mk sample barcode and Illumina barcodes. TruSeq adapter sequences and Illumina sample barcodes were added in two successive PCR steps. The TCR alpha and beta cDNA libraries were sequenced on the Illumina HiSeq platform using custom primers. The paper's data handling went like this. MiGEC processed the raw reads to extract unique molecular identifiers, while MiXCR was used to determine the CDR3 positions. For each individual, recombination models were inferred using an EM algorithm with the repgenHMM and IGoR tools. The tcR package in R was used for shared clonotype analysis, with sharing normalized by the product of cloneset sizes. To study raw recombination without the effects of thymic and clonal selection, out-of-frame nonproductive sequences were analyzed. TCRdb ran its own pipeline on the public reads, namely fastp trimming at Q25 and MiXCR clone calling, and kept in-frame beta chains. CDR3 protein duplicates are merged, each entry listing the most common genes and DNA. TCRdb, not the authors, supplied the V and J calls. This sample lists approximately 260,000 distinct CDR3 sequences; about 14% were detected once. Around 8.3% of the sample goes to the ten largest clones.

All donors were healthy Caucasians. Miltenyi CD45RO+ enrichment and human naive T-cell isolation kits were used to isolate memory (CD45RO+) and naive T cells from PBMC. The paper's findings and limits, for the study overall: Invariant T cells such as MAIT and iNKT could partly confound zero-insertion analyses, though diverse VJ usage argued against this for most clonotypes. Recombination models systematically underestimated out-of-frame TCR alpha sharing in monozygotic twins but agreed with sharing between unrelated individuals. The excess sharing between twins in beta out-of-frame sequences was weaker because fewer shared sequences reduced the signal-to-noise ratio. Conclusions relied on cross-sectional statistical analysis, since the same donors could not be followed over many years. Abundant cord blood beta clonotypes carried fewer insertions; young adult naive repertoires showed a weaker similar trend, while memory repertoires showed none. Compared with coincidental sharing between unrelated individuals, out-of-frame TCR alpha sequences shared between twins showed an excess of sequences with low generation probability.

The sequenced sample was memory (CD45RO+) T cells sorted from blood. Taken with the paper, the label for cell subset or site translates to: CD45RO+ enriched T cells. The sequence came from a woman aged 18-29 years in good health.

The nucleotides read TGCAGTGCTAGAGGACTAGCGGGGTACAATGAGCAGTTCTTC. Its protein product is CSARGLAGYNEQFF. The V and J genes are TRBV20-1 and TRBJ2-1; TRBD2 fits 11 bases in the junction. CDR1 and CDR2 (DFQATT, SNEGSKA) derive from the germline V gene (reference sequence). Trimming takes 1 base off V and 4 bases off J; junction bases not matched to a gene: 0. The CDR3 covers 14 residues, taking in both the cysteine and the phenylalanine. Only the CDR3 portion is preserved as DNA: 42 bases, with reading frame beginning at the first base.